These 31 T cell receptor beta chains came from one sample sequenced in a study of T cell responses to AZD1222 COVID-19 vaccine. Profiled with immunoSEQ multiplex PCR; TCRdb holds only in-frame clones, not every one. The data contain 77,000 or so clones, less than 95% of them singletons. Sequencing used peripheral blood, obtained 28 days after the second AZD1222 dose. All receptors derive from an adult who received the AZD1222 COVID-19 vaccine.

The chain combines TRBV27 with TRBJ1-1; possible D gene TRBD1, 5 bases. The CDR3 length is 16 residues. V lost 4 bases and J lost 5, with 20 bases in between. Germline CDR1 and CDR2: MNHEY and SMNVEV (reference sequence). CDR3 sequence reads: CASSSLMRGGGTEAFF. CDR3 coding DNA: TGTGCCAGCAGTTCCCTTATGCGGGGGGGTGGAACTGAAGCTTTCTTT.

The chain combines TRBV4-1 with TRBJ2-7; D not certain. With 4 bases removed from V and 0 bases from J, the gap between germline ends came to 10 bases. Germline CDR1 is MGHRA and CDR2 is YSYEKL. The CDR3 extends over 14 amino acids. The CDR3 DNA sequence: TGCGCCAGCAGCCCTCCGGGCGTCTCCTACGAGCAGTACTTC. It specifies CASSPPGVSYEQYF.

The table lists this clone with a count of one. V and J are TRBV28 and TRBJ1-2; D may be TRBD1 (5 bases). Trimming stripped 2 bases from V and 5 bases from J, with 12 bases between. CDR1 and CDR2 from the germline V gene are MDHEN and SYDVKM. The CDR3 sequence is 14 residues long. The CDR3 DNA follows: TGTGCCAGCAGTTTAGGAAGGACATCTTATGGCTACACCTTC. It yields the protein CASSLGRTSYGYTF.

The chain is built from TRBV19 and TRBJ2-3, with D possibly being TRBD1 or TRBD2 (5 bases each). The length of the CDR3 is 15 residues. Germline values: CDR1 LNHDA, CDR2 SQIVND (reference sequence). With 7 bases removed from V and 1 base from J, the gap between germline ends came to 15 bases. CDR3 DNA: TGTGCCAGTACCCTTCGTGGGGGAGGCACAGATACGCAGTATTTT. Its translation: CASTLRGGGTDTQYF.

This rearrangement joins TRBV18 to TRBJ2-7; 10 nucleotides align to TRBD2. Germline CDR1 reads KGHSH; CDR2 reads LQKENI. The trim removed 3 bases at V and 4 bases at J, leaving 9 bases unmatched. The CDR3 is 16 residues long. CDR3 bases: TGTGCCAGCTCACCGCTAACACTAGCGGGATCTTACGAGCAGTACTTC. Its translation: CASSPLTLAGSYEQYF.

The rearrangement uses TRBV10-3 and TRBJ2-1; 7 positions match TRBD1. V was pared by 3 bases and J by 5 bases, with 1 base of the junction left unmatched. CDR1 is ENHRY, CDR2 SYGVKD, per germline. This CDR3 comprises 13 residues. CDR3 protein: CAISEGTDNEQFF. CDR3 nucleotide sequence: TGTGCCATCAGTGAAGGGACAGACAATGAGCAGTTCTTC.

V and J are TRBV15 and TRBJ1-3; possibly TRBD1 for D (6 bases). The V gene lost 0 bases and the J gene lost 0 bases, with 12 bases spanning the gap. Germline CDR1 LNHNV, CDR2 YYDKDF (reference sequence). The length of the CDR3 is 17 residues. CDR3 nucleotide sequence: TGTGCCACCAGCAGAGATGAGGGGGTGAGCTCTGGAAACACCATATATTTT. Its translation: CATSRDEGVSSGNTIYF. Drawing the rest from reference TRBV15 and TRBJ1-3, the complete variable domain is DAMVIQNPRYQVTQFGKPVTLSCSQTLNHNVMYWYQQKSSQAPKLLFHYYDKDFNNEADTPDNFQSRRPNTSFCFLDIRSPGLGDTAMYLCATSRDEGVSSGNTIYFGEGSWLTVV.

The chain combines TRBV5-8 with TRBJ2-1, with D possibly being TRBD1 (5 bases). Trimming took 1 base from V and 7 from J, leaving 21 bases between them. The length of the CDR3 is 17 residues. Germline V gene sequence: CDR1 SGHTS, CDR2 YDEGEE. CDR3 DNA: TGTGCCAGCAGCTTGAGAGGCCCCGGCACAGGTAGGAATGAGCAGTTCTTC. It translates to CASSLRGPGTGRNEQFF. Full variable domain (missing parts from reference TRBV5-8 and TRBJ2-1): EAGVTQSPTHLIKTRGQQATLRCSPISGHTSVYWYQQALGLGLQFLLWYDEGEERNRGNFPPRFSGRQFPNYSSELNVNALELEDSALYLCASSLRGPGTGRNEQFFGPGTRLTVL.

The chain recombines TRBV6-1 with TRBJ1-1; tentatively, D is TRBD1 (5 bases). Germline-derived CDR1 and CDR2 are MNHNS and SASEGT. The CDR3 contains 13 residues. Trimming took off 2 bases at V and 11 bases at J, with 15 bases between the two ends. CDR3 DNA sequence: TGTGCCAGCAGTGAACGGGGCCTAGGGGCCGCTTTCTTT. Translating it yields CASSERGLGAAFF.

The chain links TRBV18 to TRBJ2-1, with D perhaps matching TRBD1 (6 bases). Germline CDR1 KGHSH, CDR2 LQKENI. There are 14 residues in the CDR3. The ends were cut back, 3 bases at V and 7 bases at J, with 13 bases in the middle. CDR3 sequence reads: CASSPKQGQNEQFF. The CDR3 bases are TGTGCCAGCTCACCGAAACAGGGTCAGAATGAGCAGTTCTTC. Drawing the rest from reference TRBV18 and TRBJ2-1, the complete variable domain is NAGVMQNPRHLVRRRGQEARLRCSPMKGHSHVYWYRQLPEEGLKFMVYLQKENIIDESGMPKERFSAEFPKEGPSILRIQQVVRGDSAAYFCASSPKQGQNEQFFGPGTRLTVL.

The rearrangement joins TRBV10-3 to TRBJ2-7; 9 bases line up with TRBD1. This CDR3 spans 13 amino acids. Germline values: CDR1 ENHRY, CDR2 SYGVKD. The junction had 6 bases not matched to a gene; V was cut back by 8 bases and J by 4 bases. Here the CDR3 reads CAIATGGAYEQYF. CDR3 DNA: TGTGCCATCGCCACAGGGGGCGCGTACGAGCAGTACTTC.

The V and J genes are TRBV5-1 and TRBJ2-6; D uncertain. V dropped 0 bases and J dropped 4 bases, with 8 bases sitting between them. The V gene's germline CDR1 is SGHRS and CDR2 YFSETQ. The CDR3 sequence is 15 residues long. The CDR3 loop is CASSLDGSGANVLTF. For the CDR3, the DNA is TGCGCCAGCAGCTTGGACGGGTCCGGGGCCAACGTCCTGACTTTC.

The V call is TRBV20-1, the J call TRBJ2-7, with TRBD2 matching 9 bases. CDR1 and CDR2 (germline): DFQATT, SNEGSKA (reference sequence). The CDR3 loop spans 15 amino acids. J gave up 0 bases and V 3 bases, and 6 bases lay outside the gene matches. In DNA, the CDR3 is TGCAGTGCTAGTAGCGCGGGAGGGAGCTCCTACGAGCAGTACTTC. Its protein is CSASSAGGSSYEQYF.

The chain joins TRBV6-5 to TRBJ1-2; no reliable D call. Germline loops: CDR1 MNHEY, CDR2 SVGAGI. The V end lost 2 bases, the J end lost 5 bases, and 9 bases lay between the germline ends. This CDR3 has 13 residues. The CDR3 here is CASSYRGEYGYTF. Written as DNA, the CDR3 is TGTGCCAGCAGTTACCGGGGTGAATATGGCTACACCTTC.

The V call is TRBV15, the J call TRBJ2-5, with D perhaps matching TRBD2 (6 bases). Germline loops: CDR1 LNHNV, CDR2 YYDKDF (reference sequence). This CDR3 is 15 amino acids long. V lost 1 base to trimming and J lost 2 bases, with 11 bases between them. CDR3 sequence reads: CATSRADGGQETQYF. For the CDR3, the DNA is TGTGCCACCAGCAGAGCCGACGGGGGACAAGAGACCCAGTACTTC. The full variable domain, in which reference TRBV15 and TRBJ2-5 provide the parts outside the CDR3, is DAMVIQNPRYQVTQFGKPVTLSCSQTLNHNVMYWYQQKSSQAPKLLFHYYDKDFNNEADTPDNFQSRRPNTSFCFLDIRSPGLGDTAMYLCATSRADGGQETQYFGPGTRLLVL.

The chain combines TRBV27 with TRBJ2-1, with 11 bases that match TRBD2. The CDR3 runs 16 residues. CDR1 is MNHEY and CDR2 is SMNVEV in the germline V gene (reference sequence). The junction had 5 bases not matched to a gene; V was cut back by 2 bases and J by 5 bases. The CDR3 DNA sequence: TGTGCCAGCAGTTTAAGGAGGGGACTAGCGGACAATGAGCAGTTCTTC. As protein: CASSLRRGLADNEQFF.

This sequence joins TRBV6-6 and TRBJ2-7; the match to TRBD1 covers 10 bases. The length of the CDR3 is 13 residues. The V segment lost 11 bases and the J segment 4 bases; nucleotides outside the gene matches: 8. Germline V CDR1 and CDR2: MNHNY, SVGAGI (reference sequence). The CDR3, as DNA: TGTGCCTCCAGGGACAGGGGAGTTTACGAGCAGTACTTC. This translates into CASRDRGVYEQYF.

The rearrangement uses TRBV9 and TRBJ1-2, with D possibly matching TRBD1 (6 bases). This CDR3 is built from 15 residues. Germline V gene data show CDR1 as SGDLS and CDR2 as YYNGEE. V was cut by 3 bases and J by 3 bases, with 15 bases left in between. The CDR3 loop reads CASSGTRQADYGYTF. In DNA form, the CDR3 reads TGTGCCAGCAGCGGAACCAGACAGGCCGACTATGGCTACACCTTC. Based on the CDR3 plus reference TRBV9 and TRBJ1-2, the full variable domain is DSGVTQTPKHLITATGQRVTLRCSPRSGDLSVYWYQQSLDQGLQFLIQYYNGEERAKGNILERFSAQQFPDLHSELNLSSLELGDSALYFCASSGTRQADYGYTFGSGTRLTVV.

The V gene is TRBV6-5, the J gene TRBJ2-1, with D perhaps matching TRBD2 (6 bases). V was cut by 8 bases and J by 4 bases, with 18 bases left in between. The CDR3 covers 15 residues. Germline CDR1 reads MNHEY; CDR2 reads SVGAGI. DNA for the CDR3: TGTGCCAGCGGTCCTAGTAGCGGCAGTTACAATGAGCAGTTCTTC. Protein product: CASGPSSGSYNEQFF.

V and J are TRBV28 and TRBJ1-1; 7 nucleotides align to TRBD1. Germline loops: CDR1 MDHEN, CDR2 SYDVKM. The ends lost 1 base at V and 0 bases at J; junction bases unmatched: 8. The CDR3 contains 17 residues. The CDR3 sequence is CASSLSPRGYMNTEAFF. The CDR3 DNA follows: TGTGCCAGCAGTTTATCCCCCAGGGGGTACATGAACACTGAAGCTTTCTTT.

This sequence joins TRBV19 and TRBJ2-1; D is unclear. Germline CDR1 and CDR2: LNHDA and SQIVND (reference sequence). The CDR3 is made up of 17 amino acids. V lost 5 bases, J lost 6 bases, and 23 bases lay in between. The CDR3 is CASSETTSKIGFNEQFF. The CDR3 nucleotides read TGTGCCAGTAGTGAAACCACCTCTAAAATTGGTTTCAATGAGCAGTTCTTC.

This rearrangement joins TRBV9 to TRBJ2-3; D not resolved. The CDR3 has 13 residues. With 4 bases removed from V and 5 bases from J, the gap between germline ends came to 11 bases. Germline CDR1 reads SGDLS; CDR2 reads YYNGEE. The CDR3 protein is CASSFWPVDTQYF. Written as DNA, the CDR3 is TGTGCCAGCAGCTTCTGGCCCGTAGATACGCAGTATTTT.

In nucleotides, the CDR3 is TGTGCCTGGAGTGTAGGCTCACAGGGGAGATACACCTTC. Protein product: CAWSVGSQGRYTF. The chain carries TRBV30 and TRBJ1-2, with 7 bases matching TRBD1. Looked up from germline, CDR1 is GTSNPN and CDR2 is SVGIG (reference sequence). The CDR3 contains 13 residues. Unmatched junction bases numbered 9, after V lost 0 bases and J lost 11 bases.

The V gene is TRBV3-1 (or the pseudogene TRBV3-2), the J gene TRBJ1-2; perhaps TRBD1 as D (6 bases). This CDR3 spans 12 amino acids. V lost 4 bases to trimming and J lost 8 bases, with 11 bases between them. The germline V gene encodes CDR1 LGHDT and CDR2 YNNKEL (reference sequence). The CDR3, as DNA: TGTGCCAGCAGCCCTGGGGGCACCGGCTACACCTTC. Protein product: CASSPGGTGYTF.

V gene TRBV30 combines with J gene TRBJ2-3; the D is unclear. The length of the CDR3 is 8 residues. Trimming took off 7 bases at V and 6 bases at J, with 2 bases between the two ends. Germline assignment: CDR1 GTSNPN and CDR2 SVGIG (reference sequence). CDR3 loop: CALDTQYF. Here the CDR3 DNA reads TGTGCCTTGGATACGCAGTATTTT.

The gene calls are TRBV15 and TRBJ1-6, with D perhaps TRBD1 (5 bases). Germline CDR1 and CDR2: LNHNV and YYDKDF (reference sequence). The CDR3 length is 14 residues. V lost 6 bases and J lost 7, with 13 bases in between. CDR3 residues: CATSSGVGNSPLHF. DNA of the CDR3: TGTGCCACCAGTTCGGGGGTCGGAAATTCACCCCTCCACTTT.

The chain employs TRBV7-9 and TRBJ2-7; D not resolved. The germline V gene has CDR1 SEHNR and CDR2 FQNEAQ (reference sequence). CDR3 length equals 15 residues. Deletions cut 4 bases from V and 4 bases from J, with 17 bases between. CDR3 DNA: TGTGCCAGCAGCTCCGACGACACGCGAAGGTACGAGCAGTACTTC. Its translation: CASSSDDTRRYEQYF.

This chain joins TRBV7-3 and TRBJ2-5; 9 positions agree with TRBD1. The CDR3 length is 15 residues. Germline CDR1 reads SGHTA; CDR2 reads FQGTGA. Trimming cost V 6 bases and J 4 bases; bases outside gene matches: 9. Written as DNA, the CDR3 is TGTGCCAGCAGTTTGACAGGGGGGATAGGAGAGACCCAGTACTTC. It yields the protein CASSLTGGIGETQYF.

The CDR3 protein is CASSENTIYF. The CDR3 DNA sequence: TGTGCCAGCTCAGAAAACACCATATATTTT. The chain carries TRBV18 and TRBJ1-3; no clear D. Germline V gene sequence: CDR1 KGHSH, CDR2 LQKENI. CDR3 length equals 10 residues. The V gene lost 5 bases and the J gene lost 6 bases, with 2 bases spanning the gap.

The chain has TRBV15 and TRBJ2-3; the D gene is possibly TRBD1 (5 bases). Germline loops: CDR1 LNHNV, CDR2 YYDKDF (reference sequence). CDR3 size: 15 residues. Trimming left V 1 base short and J 0 bases short, with 8 bases between. CDR3 bases: TGTGCCACCAGCAGAGCAGGGTTTAGCACAGATACGCAGTATTTT. It translates to CATSRAGFSTDTQYF.

The rearrangement links TRBV10-3 to TRBJ2-7; possible D gene TRBD2, 5 bases. The CDR3 sequence is 15 residues long. Trimming left V 4 bases short and J 2 bases short, with 15 bases between. Germline V gene data show CDR1 as ENHRY and CDR2 as SYGVKD. The CDR3 protein is CAISAPSGATYEQYF. The CDR3 DNA reads as TGTGCCATCAGTGCCCCAAGCGGAGCTACCTACGAGCAGTACTTC.